These T cell receptor beta chains were read from a single sample in a study of cytomegalovirus exposure and HLA in healthy donors. TCRdb's table, derived via immunoSEQ multiplex PCR, lists solely in-frame clones and lacks some. The sample has under 150,000 clones; around 69% are singletons. The sequencing sample was made of PBMCs. The source is a human donor in good health. The CDR3 runs from the conserved cysteine through the conserved F or W. The order of the fields is D gene, CDR3 length, J gene, V gene, clone size, CDR3 protein, CDR3 DNA. The D gene is left open where the match is weak. Clone size, where shown, is once, few, many, or a class for clones that have expanded.

>.|16|TRBJ2-2|TRBV5-1|.
CASSLIPGRDTGELFF
TGCGCCAGCAGCTTGATCCCGGGCAGGGACACCGGGGAGCTGTTTTTT
>TRBD1|16|TRBJ2-7|TRBV6-1|.
CASSEAGRQGPYEQYF
TGTGCCAGCAGTGAAGCCGGTAGACAGGGCCCCTACGAGCAGTACTTC
>.|15|TRBJ1-4|TRBV4-2|.
CASSQFQRGTDELFF
TGTGCCAGCAGCCAATTCCAACGGGGGACGGACGAACTGTTTTTT
>.|13|TRBJ1-5|TRBV29-1|once
CSVGKGGNQPQHF
TGCAGCGTCGGAAAGGGGGGCAATCAGCCCCAGCATTTT
>.|15|TRBJ1-2|TRBV7-2|.
CASSSAGALNYGYTF
TGTGCCAGCAGCTCAGCAGGGGCTCTTAACTATGGCTACACCTTC
>.|11|TRBJ1-1|TRBV11-2|.
CASSLGFEAFF
TGTGCCAGCAGTCTAGGATTTGAAGCTTTCTTT
>.|15|TRBJ2-3|TRBV7-6|.
CASSLGPGAQDTQYF
TGTGCCAGCAGCTTAGGACCTGGGGCGCAGGATACGCAGTATTTT
>.|14|TRBJ1-1|TRBV5-1|.
CASSLGHPNTEAFF
TGCGCCAGCAGCTTGGGACACCCGAACACTGAAGCTTTCTTT
>.|15|TRBJ1-4|TRBV7-8|.
CASSAWGATNEKLFF
TGTGCCAGCAGCGCCTGGGGAGCAACTAATGAAAAACTGTTTTTT
>.|14|TRBJ2-7|TRBV6-6|.
CASSPQGMAYEQYF
TGTGCCAGCAGTCCCCAGGGTATGGCCTACGAGCAGTACTTC
>TRBD2|15|TRBJ2-7|TRBV28|.
CASIELAGDKYEQYF
TGTGCCAGCATAGAACTAGCGGGAGATAAGTACGAGCAGTACTTC
>.|15|TRBJ2-7|TRBV7-9|.
CASSSNAQGFYEQYF
TGTGCCAGCAGCTCCAATGCCCAGGGATTCTACGAGCAGTACTTC
>TRBD2|15|TRBJ2-1|TRBV7-9|.
CSSSLSSGKGYEQFF
TGTTCCAGCAGCTTAAGTAGCGGGAAGGGCTATGAGCAGTTCTTC
>.|14|TRBJ2-7|TRBV28|few
CASSFRASSLEQYF
TGTGCCAGCAGTTTTCGTGCATCTAGTCTTGAGCAGTACTTC
>.|18|TRBJ1-4|TRBV6-1|.
CASSEALPKGSGGEKLFF
TGTGCCAGCAGTGAAGCGCTTCCAAAGGGATCAGGAGGCGAAAAACTGTTTTTT
>.|13|TRBJ1-1|TRBV11-1|.
CASSFSQNTEAFF
TGTGCCAGCAGCTTTTCCCAAAACACTGAAGCTTTCTTT
>TRBD1|15|TRBJ1-1|TRBV6-5|.
CASSSRWQGGTEAFF
TGTGCCAGCAGTTCCCGGTGGCAGGGGGGAACTGAAGCTTTCTTT
>TRBD1|14|TRBJ1-2|TRBV30|.
CAWSGTGGMDGYTF
TGTGCCTGGAGTGGGACAGGGGGCATGGATGGCTACACCTTC
>.|13|TRBJ1-2|TRBV10-3|.
CAIPGPHSYGYTF
TGTGCCATCCCAGGCCCGCACTCCTATGGCTACACCTTC
>.|15|TRBJ1-1|TRBV6-5|few
CASTSIWEGGTEAFF
TGTGCCAGCACCTCTATATGGGAAGGGGGCACTGAAGCTTTCTTT
>TRBD1|15|TRBJ2-1|TRBV4-3|.
CASSQGTGDYNEQFF
TGCGCCAGCAGCCAAGGGACAGGAGACTACAATGAGCAGTTCTTC
>TRBD2|16|TRBJ2-1|TRBV30|.
CAWSVRGGLADNEQFF
TGTGCCTGGAGTGTACGGGGGGGACTAGCGGACAATGAGCAGTTCTTC
>TRBD2|13|TRBJ2-7|TRBV30|few
CAWMRSGGKEQYF
TGTGCCTGGATGCGGAGCGGGGGAAAAGAGCAGTACTTC
>.|15|TRBJ2-1|TRBV5-4|.
CASSFELAGHNEQFF
TGTGCCAGCAGCTTCGAACTAGCAGGCCACAATGAGCAGTTCTTC
>.|15|TRBJ2-7|TRBV21-1|.
CASSKAPTGNYEQYF
TGTGCCAGCAGCAAAGCACCCACAGGGAACTACGAGCAGTACTTC
>.|17|TRBJ2-1|TRBV5-5|few
CASSVLQGRKPYNEQFF
TGTGCCAGCAGCGTCCTCCAGGGCCGTAAACCCTACAATGAGCAGTTCTTC
>TRBD1|17|TRBJ2-1|TRBV15|.
CATSRARQGVYRDEQFF
TGTGCCACCAGCAGAGCTAGACAGGGGGTCTATAGGGATGAGCAGTTCTTC
>.|9|TRBJ2-5|TRBV5-1|.
CASSLHEDF
TGCGCCAGCAGCTTACATGAGGACTTC
>TRBD2|16|TRBJ2-1|TRBV5-6|.
CASSSHGTSSYNEQFF
TGTGCCAGCAGCTCGCACGGGACTAGCTCCTACAATGAGCAGTTCTTC
>.|15|TRBJ1-1|TRBV28|.
CASSHILGRGGEAFF
TGTGCCAGCAGTCATATTCTGGGCAGGGGTGGAGAAGCTTTCTTT
>TRBD2|14|TRBJ2-5|TRBV7-8|.
CASRAGLLSGTQYF
TGTGCCAGCAGAGCGGGGCTCCTCTCGGGGACCCAGTACTTC
>TRBD2|15|TRBJ2-1|TRBV11-2|.
CASRLAGGRYNEQFF
TGTGCCAGCAGACTAGCGGGGGGACGCTACAATGAGCAGTTCTTC
>TRBD1|17|TRBJ2-1|TRBV9|.
CASSVGTGRMGYNEQFF
TGTGCCAGCAGCGTGGGGACAGGGAGAATGGGCTACAATGAGCAGTTCTTC
>.|16|TRBJ1-3|TRBV11-1|.
CASSLFTGISGNTIYF
TGTGCCAGCAGCTTATTCACAGGGATCTCTGGAAACACCATATATTTT
>TRBD1|15|TRBJ2-7|TRBV28|.
CASSSTGVWTYEQYF
TGTGCCAGCAGTTCGACAGGGGTATGGACGTACGAGCAGTACTTC
>.|15|TRBJ1-6|TRBV7-2|.
CASSLGPGYNSPLHF
TGTGCCAGCAGCTTAGGTCCGGGGTATAATTCACCCCTCCACTTT
>.|15|TRBJ1-1|TRBV7-2|.
CASSSDLQGNTEAFF
TGTGCCAGCAGCTCAGACTTACAGGGGAACACTGAAGCTTTCTTT
>TRBD2|13|TRBJ2-5|TRBV30|.
CAWSLAGAETQYF
TGTGCCTGGTCACTAGCGGGAGCAGAGACCCAGTACTTC
>TRBD1|15|TRBJ1-2|TRBV2|once
CASSREGTGNYGYTF
TGTGCCAGCAGTCGAGAAGGGACAGGGAACTATGGCTACACCTTC
>.|14|TRBJ2-7|TRBV7-2|.
CASSLAGFSYEQYF
TGTGCCAGCAGCTTAGCCGGGTTCTCCTACGAGCAGTACTTC
>.|14|TRBJ1-6|TRBV19|.
CASSILGGNSPLHF
TGTGCCAGTAGTATTCTGGGGGGTAATTCACCCCTCCACTTT
>.|14|TRBJ1-2|TRBV9|.
CASSLSGGNYGYTF
TGTGCCAGCAGCTTGTCGGGGGGGAACTATGGCTACACCTTC
>TRBD1|17|TRBJ1-1|TRBV25-1|.
CASSELRQGLGVTEAFF
TGTGCCAGCAGTGAACTCCGACAGGGGCTCGGCGTCACTGAAGCTTTCTTT
>.|14|TRBJ2-1|TRBV28|few
CASSWDSQNNEQFF
TGTGCCAGCAGTTGGGACTCCCAGAACAATGAGCAGTTCTTC
>.|14|TRBJ2-7|TRBV18|.
CASSPRGYTYEQYF
TGTGCCAGCTCACCTCGGGGGTATACCTACGAGCAGTACTTC
>.|14|TRBJ2-7|TRBV19|.
CASSIGGGSYEQYF
TGTGCCAGTAGTATAGGGGGCGGCTCCTACGAGCAGTACTTC